The clone carrying this TCR beta chain appeared a few times. The source of the sample is a study of Graves' ophthalmopathy and Graves' hyperthyroidism. Trimming removed 2 bases from V and 1 base from J; junction bases left unmatched: 15. The CDR3 consists of 19 residues. Germline V lookup: CDR1 MNHEY, CDR2 SVGEGT. RNA served as the template for amplifying TCR beta CDR3 regions. First-round RT-PCR relied on HTBI primers, and a second-round multiplex PCR came next. One entry per CDR3 protein, called by TCRdb with MiXCR from the multiplex PCR reads. The sample carries some 520,000 distinct CDR3 sequences, approximately 15% recorded once.

The sequence was collected from a woman in her twenties or thirties with Graves' ophthalmopathy. The genes are TRBV6-2 or TRBV6-3 and TRBJ1-1, with 8 bases fitting TRBD1. Sequenced material: blood. CDR3 sequence reads: CASSYEINRDRIQNTEAFF. In DNA form, the CDR3 reads TGTGCCAGCAGTTACGAAATAAACCGGGACAGGATTCAGAACACTGAAGCTTTCTTT.